This T cell receptor beta chain was recovered during a study of Ad26.COV2.S vaccination and SARS-CoV-2 variants. Treatment noted: around 19 received Ad26.COV2.S at low or high dose, single or two shots; five or six received placebo; per-sample allocation not given. Samples came from day 63 after the first vaccine or placebo injection. In germline, CDR1 is MDHEN, CDR2 SYDVKM. V trimming: 5 bases; J trimming: 4 bases; junction bases outside the gene matches: 6. The CDR3 has 14 residues. TCRdb keeps only in-frame clones here, not all; method: immunoSEQ multiplex PCR. The sample lists about 480,000 clones; around 90% were seen once.

Sequences were derived from peripheral blood, sampled in a trial of Ad26.COV2.S vaccine versus placebo. The V call is TRBV28, the J call TRBJ2-7; 9 bases match TRBD1. This receptor was identified in a person between 18 and 65 years old who received the Ad26.COV2.S COVID-19 vaccine or a placebo. Here the CDR3 DNA reads TGTGCCAGCAGTACTACAGGGGGCAGGTACGAGCAGTACTTC. It is translated as CASSTTGGRYEQYF.